The 25 T cell receptor beta chains in this list originate from one sample, sequenced in a study of regulatory T cells in long-lasting Graves disease. Investigators prepared the TCR beta libraries by applying iRepertoire HTBI primers and Arm-PCR of CDR3 regions. From the multiplex PCR reads, TCRdb called clonotypes with MiXCR, one entry per CDR3 protein. The sample has fewer than 650,000 distinct CDR3 sequences; approximately 16% are singletons. Time point described: newly diagnosed GD, antithyroid drugs for less than 3 months. TCR sequences were obtained from RNA taken from PBMCs. The same sample was also studied in work on T cells in Graves' hyperthyroidism and ophthalmopathy.

Sample: peripheral blood mononuclear cells (PBMCs), taken at new diagnosis, from a patient treated with antithyroid drugs. These receptors came from a young man with Graves disease.

About this clonotype: It may be a read error: a sequence one base away is much more abundant. The chain combines TRBV20-1 with TRBJ2-3; D tentatively fits TRBD1 or TRBD2 (7 bases each). The V end lost 1 base, the J end lost 5 bases, and 13 bases lay between the germline ends. CDR3 size: 14 residues. The germline V gene has CDR1 DFQATT and CDR2 SNEGSKA (reference sequence). CDR3 sequence reads: CSARGQGGGDTQYF. In DNA form, the CDR3 reads TGCAGTGCTAGAGGACAGGGAGGGGGAGATACGCAGTATTTT.

This clonotype appeared many times. V gene TRBV28 combines with J gene TRBJ1-2; D is perhaps TRBD1 (5 bases). The CDR3 sequence is 14 residues long. Trimming took off 6 bases at V and 9 bases at J, with 20 bases between the two ends. The V gene's germline CDR1 is MDHEN and CDR2 SYDVKM. The CDR3 protein is CASRQSGTQVSYTF. CDR3 nucleotides: TGTGCCAGCAGGCAATCCGGGACCCAAGTGAGCTACACCTTC.

This clonotype was observed many times. V gene TRBV20-1 combines with J gene TRBJ2-1; TRBD1 aligns across 9 bases. Trimming cost V 0 bases and J 7 bases; bases outside gene matches: 10. Germline CDR1 and CDR2: DFQATT and SNEGSKA (reference sequence). This CDR3 has 16 residues. The CDR3 DNA follows: TGCAGTGCTAGAGATCTGGGGACAGGGATATTGAATGAGCAGTTCTTC. It specifies CSARDLGTGILNEQFF.

The sample holds many counts of this clonotype. The chain uses TRBV28 and TRBJ2-2, with 13 bases lining up with TRBD2. Germline V gives CDR1 MDHEN, CDR2 SYDVKM. CDR3 size: 15 residues. The V gene end was trimmed by 7 bases and the J gene end by 9 bases; junction bases not matched to a gene: 8. Written as DNA, the CDR3 is TGTGCCAGCACACCGGGACTAGCGGGAATCCGGGAGCTGTTTTTT. It specifies CASTPGLAGIRELFF.

In its sample, this clonotype was seen many times. The rearrangement links TRBV7-8 to TRBJ2-3, with unresolved D. Trimming stripped 2 bases from V and 0 bases from J, with 9 bases between. The CDR3 is 15 residues long. Germline V CDR1 and CDR2: SGHVS, FQNEAQ. The DNA for the CDR3 is TGTGCCAGCAGCTTATATCCCGGGAGCACAGATACGCAGTATTTT. Residues: CASSLYPGSTDTQYF.

This clonotype occurred many times. The chain is built from TRBV18 and TRBJ1-1; D may be TRBD1 (5 bases). The V gene lost 3 bases and the J gene lost 1 base, with 9 bases spanning the gap. Germline values: CDR1 KGHSH, CDR2 LQKENI. The CDR3 is 14 residues long. This CDR3 is CASSPQTENTEAFF. The CDR3 DNA reads TGTGCCAGCTCACCCCAGACAGAGAACACTGAAGCTTTCTTT.

In its sample, this clonotype was seen a few times. The chain is built from TRBV5-1 and TRBJ2-7, with a tentative D call TRBD2 (6 bases). Trimming removed 2 bases from V and 5 bases from J, with 11 bases in between. The CDR3 runs to 13 residues. In germline, CDR1 is SGHRS, CDR2 YFSETQ. CDR3 loop: CASSFGREDEQYF. CDR3 nucleotides: TGCGCCAGCAGCTTTGGCAGGGAGGACGAGCAGTACTTC.

This clonotype occurred many times. The chain combines TRBV30 with TRBJ2-7; D call uncertain. Trimming removed 4 bases at V and 3 bases at J, with 13 bases between. Germline lookup yields CDR1 GTSNPN and CDR2 SVGIG (reference sequence). This CDR3 spans 13 amino acids. The CDR3 is CAWNPPENYEQYF. The CDR3 nucleotides are TGTGCCTGGAACCCCCCAGAGAACTACGAGCAGTACTTC. The complete variable domain, with remaining parts taken from reference TRBV30 and TRBJ2-7, reads SQTIHQWPATLVQPVGSPLSLECTVEGTSNPNLYWYRQAAGRGLQLLFYSVGIGQISSEVPQNLSASRPQDRQFILSSKKLLLSDSGFYLCAWNPPENYEQYFGPGTRLTVT.

The chain combines TRBV5-1 with TRBJ2-2; 9 bases match TRBD1. J was trimmed by 7 bases and V by 4 bases; bases with no gene match: 5. CDR3 length equals 14 residues. Germline loops: CDR1 SGHRS, CDR2 YFSETQ. Written as DNA, the CDR3 is TGCGCCAGCAGCCCGGGACAGGGTCGCGGGGAGCTGTTTTTT. Its protein is CASSPGQGRGELFF. The full variable domain, in which reference TRBV5-1 and TRBJ2-2 provide the parts outside the CDR3, is KAGVTQTPRYLIKTRGQQVTLSCSPISGHRSVSWYQQTPGQGLQFLFEYFSETQRNKGNFPGRFSGRQFSNSRSEMNVSTLELGDSALYLCASSPGQGRGELFFGEGSRLTVL.

The rearrangement links TRBV19 to TRBJ2-1; D is perhaps TRBD2 (5 bases). Trimming cost V 3 bases and J 6 bases, with 15 bases left between them. The CDR3 contains 15 residues. The germline gives CDR1 LNHDA, CDR2 SQIVND (reference sequence). CDR3 region: CASSIMAGGLNEQFF. Written as DNA, the CDR3 is TGTGCCAGTAGTATTATGGCTGGAGGACTCAATGAGCAGTTCTTC.

As regards this clonotype: One end of the junction is discordant with germline, which a read error may explain. The chain uses TRBV5-1 and TRBJ2-1, with a tentative D call TRBD1 (6 bases). There are 18 residues in the CDR3. Looked up from germline, CDR1 is SGHRS and CDR2 is YFSETQ. CDR3 coding DNA: TGTGCCAGCAGCTCTTCCACAGGGAAAGGGAGCTCCTACAATGAGCAGTTCTTC. It specifies CASSSSTGKGSSYNEQFF. The full variable domain, with the rest looked up from reference TRBV5-1 and TRBJ2-1, is KAGVTQTPRYLIKTRGQQVTLSCSPISGHRSVSWYQQTPGQGLQFLFEYFSETQRNKGNFPGRFSGRQFSNSRSEMNVSTLELGDSALYLCASSSSTGKGSSYNEQFFGPGTRLTVL.

This rearrangement joins TRBV13 to TRBJ2-1, with a tentative D call TRBD1 (5 bases). V was pared by 4 bases and J by 5 bases, with 12 bases between. Germline V gene sequence: CDR1 PRHDT, CDR2 FYEKMQ (reference sequence). There are 14 residues in the CDR3. CDR3 DNA: TGTGCCAGCAGCTCCGACAGCCGGAACAATGAGCAGTTCTTC. It codes for CASSSDSRNNEQFF.

On this clonotype: This probably arose from a read error, given a far larger clone one base away. CDR3 DNA: TGTGCCAGCAGCTTACAGGTGGCGAACACTGAAGCTTTCTTT. Translated, it gives CASSLQVANTEAFF. This chain connects TRBV12-3 or TRBV12-4 to TRBJ1-1; D perhaps matches TRBD1 (5 bases). Between the trimmed V and J ends, which lost 6 bases and 1 base, there was a span of 12 bases. The CDR3 consists of 14 residues.

The chain has TRBV20-1 and TRBJ2-2, with a tentative D call TRBD2 (6 bases). The CDR3 covers 14 residues. Per germline, CDR1 DFQATT and CDR2 SNEGSKA (reference sequence). The ends were cut back, 0 bases at V and 6 bases at J, with 11 bases in the middle. The CDR3 region has the DNA TGCAGTGCTAGAGATCAGCGCGGGGCCGGGGAGCTGTTTTTT. Translation: CSARDQRGAGELFF.

In this sample, this clonotype turned up a few times. The chain is built from TRBV10-3 and TRBJ1-5, with 8 bases identical to TRBD1. The length of the CDR3 is 14 residues. V was pared by 3 bases and J by 6 bases, with 4 bases of the junction left unmatched. CDR1 is ENHRY and CDR2 is SYGVKD in the germline V gene. CDR3 residues: CAISEFTGGQPQHF. For the CDR3, the DNA is TGTGCCATCAGTGAATTTACAGGGGGTCAGCCCCAGCATTTT.

With regard to this clonotype: Relative to the germline gene, one junction end is altered; a read error may explain this. CDR3: CSARDAQGNEKPFF. The CDR3 DNA is TGCAGTGCTAGAGATGCGCAGGGTAATGAAAAACCGTTTTTT. The genes are TRBV20-1 and TRBJ1-4; perhaps TRBD1 as D (5 bases). This CDR3 is built from 14 residues. Per germline, CDR1 DFQATT and CDR2 SNEGSKA (reference sequence).

Notes on this clonotype: This clone may be a read error of a much larger clone one base away. The chain joins TRBV7-8 to TRBJ1-2, with TRBD1 identical over 7 bases. Germline CDR1 SGHVS, CDR2 FQNEAQ. The CDR3 length is 12 residues. This chain's CDR3 is CASSFPGGGYAF. The DNA for the CDR3 is TGTGCCAGCAGCTTCCCAGGGGGGGGCTACGCCTTC.

This clonotype has more than one count but fewer than ten. The CDR3 reads CASSYQGGGLEQYF. The CDR3 DNA reads as TGTGCCAGCAGTTACCAAGGCGGGGGCTTGGAGCAGTACTTC. The chain employs TRBV6-2 or TRBV6-3 and TRBJ2-7, with a tentative D call TRBD2 (7 bases). This CDR3 comprises 14 residues. The germline CDR1 and CDR2 sequences are MNHEY and SVGEGT. The ends were cut back, 2 bases at V and 7 bases at J, with 15 bases in the middle.

This clonotype was observed at least ten times. V gene TRBV6-1 combines with J gene TRBJ2-3; perhaps TRBD1 as D (6 bases). V lost 3 bases, J lost 0 bases, and 10 bases lay in between. The CDR3 is 15 residues long. Germline CDR1 is MNHNS and CDR2 is SASEGT. The CDR3 sequence is CASSDRDISTDTQYF. For the CDR3, the DNA is TGTGCCAGCAGTGATCGGGACATTAGCACAGATACGCAGTATTTT.

This clonotype was counted a few times. A much bigger clone sits one base away, suggesting this may be a read error. This rearrangement joins TRBV2 to TRBJ2-1, with D perhaps TRBD2 (6 bases). The CDR3 covers 15 residues. V shed 6 bases and J shed 5 bases, with 17 bases lying between them. Germline CDR1 is SNHLY and CDR2 is FYNNEI. Written as DNA, the CDR3 is TGTGCCAGCAGCTCCTCTAGCGTGGGTGACAATGAGCAGTTCTTC. It is translated as CASSSSSVGDNEQFF.

This clonotype was observed at least ten times. The chain has TRBV18 and TRBJ2-5; D gene uncertain. Germline assignment: CDR1 KGHSH and CDR2 LQKENI. The CDR3 consists of 16 residues. V lost 0 bases to trimming and J lost 1 base, with 12 bases between them. The CDR3 region is CASSPPRQVAQETQYF. In DNA form, the CDR3 reads TGTGCCAGCTCACCACCGAGGCAGGTCGCCCAAGAGACCCAGTACTTC. The whole variable domain, remainder taken from reference TRBV18 and TRBJ2-5, is NAGVMQNPRHLVRRRGQEARLRCSPMKGHSHVYWYRQLPEEGLKFMVYLQKENIIDESGMPKERFSAEFPKEGPSILRIQQVVRGDSAAYFCASSPPRQVAQETQYFGPGTRLLVL.

This clonotype is categorized as medium-sized (0.01 to 0.1%). The CDR3 is CASSLHGDYSYEQYF. For the CDR3, the DNA is TGTGCCAGCAGCTTACACGGCGACTACTCCTACGAGCAGTACTTC. The chain links TRBV7-2 to TRBJ2-7; the D gene is possibly TRBD2 (5 bases). The CDR3 is 15 residues long. V gave up 2 bases and J gave up 0 bases, with 11 bases separating them. Germline V gives CDR1 SGHTA, CDR2 FQGNSA.

This clonotype was detected ten times or more. The chain has TRBV20-1 and TRBJ2-7; 9 nucleotides align to TRBD2. CDR1 and CDR2 (germline): DFQATT, SNEGSKA (reference sequence). V lost 5 bases, J lost 5 bases, and 13 bases stayed unmatched. The CDR3 runs 15 residues. The CDR3 nucleotides read TGCAGTGCTCGACTCCCCCCTAGCGGGAAGGACGAGCAGTACTTC. Protein product: CSARLPPSGKDEQYF.

This clonotype was observed many times. J is TRBJ2-7 and V is TRBV7-2; TRBD2 agrees at 8 bases. Trimming at V came to 8 bases and at J to 3 bases, leaving 9 bases not matched to a gene. Looked up from germline, CDR1 is SGHTA and CDR2 is FQGNSA. The CDR3 has 14 amino acids. The CDR3 protein is CASQLTSGYYEQYF. CDR3 nucleotides: TGTGCCAGCCAACTTACTAGCGGCTACTACGAGCAGTACTTC.

A few counts support this clonotype. The rearrangement links TRBV20-1 to TRBJ2-2; D gene uncertain. The CDR3 is 15 residues long. Germline V CDR1 and CDR2: DFQATT, SNEGSKA (reference sequence). V gave up 0 bases and J gave up 4 bases, with 12 bases separating them. Written as DNA, the CDR3 is TGCAGTGCTAGAGACCCGGTCTCGGGCACCGGGGAGCTGTTTTTT. It yields the protein CSARDPVSGTGELFF.